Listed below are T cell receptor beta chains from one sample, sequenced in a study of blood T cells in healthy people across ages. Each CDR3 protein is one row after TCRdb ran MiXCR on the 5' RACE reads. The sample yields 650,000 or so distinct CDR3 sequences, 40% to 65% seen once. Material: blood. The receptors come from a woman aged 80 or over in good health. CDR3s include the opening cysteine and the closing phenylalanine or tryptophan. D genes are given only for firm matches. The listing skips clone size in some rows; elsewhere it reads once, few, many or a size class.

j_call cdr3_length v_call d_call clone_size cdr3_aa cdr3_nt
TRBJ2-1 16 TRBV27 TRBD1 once CASSSPGQVSYNEQFF TGTGCCAGCAGTAGTCCGGGACAGGTGTCCTACAATGAGCAGTTCTTC
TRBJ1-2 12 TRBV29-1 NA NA CSVGTTLGGYTF TGCAGCGTTGGGACAACCCTCGGGGGCTACACCTTC
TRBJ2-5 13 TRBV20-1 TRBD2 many CSARLAGVETQYF TGCAGTGCTAGACTAGCGGGGGTCGAGACCCAGTACTTC
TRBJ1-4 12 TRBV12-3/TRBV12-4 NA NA CASMRNGEKLFF TGTGCCTCCATGCGCAACGGTGAAAAACTGTTTTTT
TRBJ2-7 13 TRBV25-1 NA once CASKVGVGYEQYF TGTGCCAGTAAGGTGGGGGTTGGATACGAGCAGTACTTC
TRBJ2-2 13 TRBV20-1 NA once CSARSFNTGELFF TGCAGTGCTAGATCGTTCAACACCGGGGAGCTGTTTTTT
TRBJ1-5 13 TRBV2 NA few CASSDDSNQPQHF TGTGCCAGCAGTGACGATAGCAATCAGCCCCAGCATTTT
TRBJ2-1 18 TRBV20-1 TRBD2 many CSARGPIGLAAKYNEQFF TGCAGTGCTAGAGGTCCTATAGGGCTAGCGGCCAAATACAATGAGCAGTTCTTC
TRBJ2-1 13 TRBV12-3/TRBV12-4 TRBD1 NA CATGDSRGNEQFF TGTGCCACCGGGGACAGTCGGGGCAATGAGCAGTTCTTC
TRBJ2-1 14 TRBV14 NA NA CASSQTVYYNEQFF TGTGCCAGCAGCCAGACTGTTTATTACAATGAGCAGTTCTTC
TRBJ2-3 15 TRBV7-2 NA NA CASSLAGTHTDTQYF TGTGCCAGCAGCTTAGCCGGGACGCACACAGATACGCAGTATTTT
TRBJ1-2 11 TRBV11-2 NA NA CASSPDIGYTF TGTGCCAGCAGCCCGGACATTGGCTACACCTTC
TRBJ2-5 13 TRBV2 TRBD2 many CASARGGLETQYF TGTGCCAGCGCTAGGGGAGGGTTGGAGACCCAGTACTTC
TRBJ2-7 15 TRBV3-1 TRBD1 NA CASSQGNGQGYEQYF TGTGCCAGCAGCCAAGGAAACGGACAGGGCTACGAGCAGTACTTC
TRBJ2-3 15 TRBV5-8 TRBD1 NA CASSQPGQKTDTQYF TGTGCCAGCAGCCAACCGGGACAGAAGACAGATACGCAGTATTTT
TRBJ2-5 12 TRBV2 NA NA CASAVGGMGQYF TGTGCCAGCGCCGTAGGGGGGATGGGGCAGTACTTC
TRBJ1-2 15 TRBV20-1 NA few CSAPIGPWSRVGYTF TGCAGTGCTCCTATAGGGCCTTGGAGCAGGGTTGGCTACACCTTC
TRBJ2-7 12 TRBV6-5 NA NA CASTSRGYEQYF TGTGCCAGCACTTCCCGGGGTTACGAGCAGTACTTC
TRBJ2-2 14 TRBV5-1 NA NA CASSSRQYTGELFF TGCGCCAGCAGCTCCCGACAGTACACCGGGGAGCTGTTTTTT
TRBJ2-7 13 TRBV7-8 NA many CASRPRSKGEQYF TGTGCCAGCCGTCCTCGGTCTAAGGGCGAGCAGTACTTC
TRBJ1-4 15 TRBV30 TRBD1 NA CAWTSGTGQLGKLFF TGTGCCTGGACCTCAGGGACAGGGCAACTTGGGAAACTGTTTTTT
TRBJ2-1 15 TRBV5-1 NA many CASSLEAPSYNEQFF TGCGCCAGCAGCTTGGAGGCACCATCCTACAATGAGCAGTTCTTC
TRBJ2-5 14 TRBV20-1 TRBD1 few CSAPGQGAKETQYF TGCAGTGCCCCGGGACAGGGGGCGAAAGAGACCCAGTACTTC
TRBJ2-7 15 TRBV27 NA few CASSWRRDVIREQYF TGTGCCAGCAGTTGGCGCAGGGACGTCATTCGGGAGCAGTACTTC
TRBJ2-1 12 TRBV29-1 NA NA CSVGRGIHEQFF TGCAGCGTTGGGCGGGGTATCCATGAGCAGTTCTTC
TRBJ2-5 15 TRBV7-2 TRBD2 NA CASSVGAGGRETQYF TGTGCCAGCAGCGTAGGTGCGGGGGGGCGAGAGACCCAGTACTTC
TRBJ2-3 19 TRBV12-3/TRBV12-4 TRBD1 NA CASAPGGADLGTGTDTQYF TGTGCCAGCGCCCCAGGGGGCGCGGATCTAGGCACTGGCACAGATACGCAGTATTTT
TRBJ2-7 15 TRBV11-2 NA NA CASSLDRGLANEQYF TGTGCCAGCAGCTTAGATAGAGGGCTAGCCAACGAGCAGTACTTC
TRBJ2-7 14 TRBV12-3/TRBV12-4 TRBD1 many CASSMGQGTYEQYF TGTGCCAGCAGTATGGGACAGGGGACCTACGAGCAGTACTTC
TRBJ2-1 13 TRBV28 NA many CASSLGGINEQFF TGTGCCAGCAGTTTAGGGGGAATCAATGAGCAGTTCTTC
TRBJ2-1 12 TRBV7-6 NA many CASSLAGFEQFF TGTGCCAGCAGCTTAGCGGGATTTGAGCAGTTCTTC
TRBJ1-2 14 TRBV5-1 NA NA CASSPTYQQAGYTF TGCGCCAGCAGCCCCACCTATCAACAAGCGGGCTACACCTTC
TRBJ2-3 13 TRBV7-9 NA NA CASNLEGTDTQYF TGTGCCAGCAACTTAGAGGGGACAGATACGCAGTATTTT
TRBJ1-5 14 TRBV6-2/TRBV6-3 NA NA CASSYGVSNQPQHF TGTGCCAGCAGTTACGGAGTTAGCAATCAGCCCCAGCATTTT
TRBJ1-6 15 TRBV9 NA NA CASSVGDTDNSPLHF TGTGCCAGCAGCGTGGGGGACACAGATAATTCACCCCTCCACTTT
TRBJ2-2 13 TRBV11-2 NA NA CASSLDRTGELFF TGTGCCAGCAGCTTAGATAGGACCGGGGAGCTGTTTTTT
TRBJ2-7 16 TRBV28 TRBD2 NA CASSQARLADPYEQYF TGTGCCAGCAGTCAAGCGCGACTAGCAGATCCCTACGAGCAGTACTTC
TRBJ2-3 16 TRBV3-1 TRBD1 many CASSQEGTGVYYTQYF TGTGCCAGCAGCCAAGAAGGGACAGGGGTGTATTATACGCAGTATTTT
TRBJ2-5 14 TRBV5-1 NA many CASSYDRGQETQYF TGCGCCAGCAGCTACGACAGAGGCCAAGAGACCCAGTACTTC
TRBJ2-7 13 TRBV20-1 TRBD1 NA CSAAGTGINEQYF TGCAGTGCGGCCGGGACAGGGATCAACGAGCAGTACTTC
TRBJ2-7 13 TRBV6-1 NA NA CASSLNAGNEQYF TGTGCCAGCAGCCTAAACGCGGGGAACGAGCAGTACTTC
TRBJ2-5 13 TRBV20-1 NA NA CSARVGGTGTQYF TGCAGTGCGCGGGTCGGGGGCACAGGGACCCAGTACTTC